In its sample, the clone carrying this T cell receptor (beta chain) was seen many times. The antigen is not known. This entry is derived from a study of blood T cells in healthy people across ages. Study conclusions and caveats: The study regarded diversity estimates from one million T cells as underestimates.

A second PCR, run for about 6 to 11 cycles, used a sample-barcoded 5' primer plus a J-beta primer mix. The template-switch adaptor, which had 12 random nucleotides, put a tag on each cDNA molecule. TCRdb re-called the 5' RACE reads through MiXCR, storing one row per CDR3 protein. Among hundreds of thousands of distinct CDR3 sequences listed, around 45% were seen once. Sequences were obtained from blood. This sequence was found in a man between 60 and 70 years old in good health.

The CDR3 spells CSASSPGGAYEQYF. CDR3 sequence (DNA): TGCAGTGCTAGCTCCCCAGGGGGCGCCTACGAGCAGTACTTC. The rearrangement uses TRBV20-1 and TRBJ2-7; TRBD1 aligns across 8 bases. This CDR3 contains 14 residues. V lost 3 bases, J lost 2 bases, and 6 bases stayed unmatched. Per the germline V gene, CDR1 is DFQATT and CDR2 is SNEGSKA (reference sequence).